The T cell receptor beta chain under discussion was sequenced for a study of prognosis after radiotherapy for stage I lung cancer. Overall study results and limits: Reduced unique TCR clone counts were recorded after stereotactic body radiation therapy, with a median of 10,088 versus 6,861.

Looked up from germline, CDR1 is LGHDT and CDR2 is YNNKEL (reference sequence). CDR3 length: 16 residues. Trimming removed 1 base at V and 0 bases at J, with 10 bases between. Researchers used two-round multiplex PCR to amplify TCR beta CDR3 starting from genomic DNA. During first-round PCR, primers specific to each TRBV and TRBJ gene were used. TCRdb reprocessed the multiplex PCR reads via MiXCR and lists one record per CDR3 protein. The sample consists of approximately 41,000 distinct CDR3 sequences, around 22% of them appearing once. Ten or more counts support this clonotype. The antigen is undetermined.

This sequence joins TRBV3-1 and TRBJ2-4; weak D call: TRBD2 (5 bases). Sequences were derived from PBMCs, sampled before or after stereotactic body radiation therapy (not recorded which). The receptor was derived from a donor of 50 years or more with non-small cell lung cancer. This CDR3 reads CASSQVAGLAKNIQYF. CDR3 DNA sequence: TGTGCCAGCAGCCAAGTGGCAGGACTAGCCAAAAACATTCAGTACTTC. Drawing the rest from reference TRBV3-1 and TRBJ2-4, the complete variable domain is DTAVSQTPKYLVTQMGNDKSIKCEQNLGHDTMYWYKQDSKKFLKIMFSYNNKELIINETVPNRFSPKSPDKAHLNLHINSLELGDSAVYFCASSQVAGLAKNIQYFGAGTRLSVL.